The rows below give T cell receptor beta chains drawn from one sample of a study of CD8 T cells in Susac syndrome. In TCRdb, the immunoSEQ multiplex PCR reads were re-called with MiXCR into one record per CDR3 protein. The table includes hundreds of thousands of distinct CDR3 sequences, about 94% detected once. Sequenced sample: CD4+ T cells from PBMCs. These receptor sequences come from a human donor with Susac syndrome. The CDR3 runs from the conserved cysteine through the conserved F or W. The D gene is left open where the match is weak.

>.|TRBV6-6|TRBJ2-5
TGTGCCAGCAGTTACTTTCGAGAAGCCCTACGCGAGACCCAGTACTTC
CASSYFREALRETQYF
>TRBD1|TRBV9|TRBJ1-4
TGTGCCAGCAGCGCTGATGTTCAGGGGGCTAATGAAAAACTGTTTTTT
CASSADVQGANEKLFF
>.|TRBV12-3/TRBV12-4|TRBJ2-6
TGTGCCAGCAGAGGGTGGGAGGCTGGGGCCAACGTCCTGACTTTC
CASRGWEAGANVLTF
>.|TRBV7-9|TRBJ1-6
TGTGCCAGCAGCCGAAACCCGGCCAGGAAGCCGAATTCACCCCTCCACTTT
CASSRNPARKPNSPLHF
>.|TRBV5-1|TRBJ2-3
TGCGCCAGCAGCATAAGTACAGCAGGGGGCACAGATACGCAGTATTTT
CASSISTAGGTDTQYF
>.|TRBV29-1|TRBJ1-2
TGCAGCGCCGGAGACTCCGGGGGCTACACCTTC
CSAGDSGGYTF
>.|TRBV7-3|TRBJ2-1
TGTGCCAGCAGCTTACCATGGACTGAGCAGTTCTTC
CASSLPWTEQFF
>.|TRBV30|TRBJ2-7
TGTGCCTGGAGTGTTCTCAGGGCCGCCTACGAGCAGTACTTC
CAWSVLRAAYEQYF
>.|TRBV3-1|TRBJ2-1
TGTGCCAGCAGCCAAGTAGGTGGGGATGAGCAGTTCTTC
CASSQVGGDEQFF
>.|TRBV7-9|TRBJ1-5
TGTGCCAGCAGCTTAAGTGGGGGAGGAGGGAATCAGCCCCAGCATTTT
CASSLSGGGGNQPQHF
>TRBD1|TRBV25-1|TRBJ1-5
TGTGCCAGCAGTGAATGGGGACAGGGTGGTCAGCCCCAGCATTTT
CASSEWGQGGQPQHF
>TRBD1|TRBV12-3/TRBV12-4|TRBJ2-3
TGTGCCAGCAGTTTAGGGGCAGGGGGCGCCTCAGATACGCAGTATTTT
CASSLGAGGASDTQYF
>.|TRBV6-5|TRBJ1-1
TGTGCCAGCAGTTACCAAGGGCAGCGGGACGCTGAAGCTTTCTTT
CASSYQGQRDAEAFF
>TRBD1|TRBV30|TRBJ2-5
TGTGCCTGGACTTCCGGGACAGGGGGTCCAGAGACCCAGTACTTC
CAWTSGTGGPETQYF